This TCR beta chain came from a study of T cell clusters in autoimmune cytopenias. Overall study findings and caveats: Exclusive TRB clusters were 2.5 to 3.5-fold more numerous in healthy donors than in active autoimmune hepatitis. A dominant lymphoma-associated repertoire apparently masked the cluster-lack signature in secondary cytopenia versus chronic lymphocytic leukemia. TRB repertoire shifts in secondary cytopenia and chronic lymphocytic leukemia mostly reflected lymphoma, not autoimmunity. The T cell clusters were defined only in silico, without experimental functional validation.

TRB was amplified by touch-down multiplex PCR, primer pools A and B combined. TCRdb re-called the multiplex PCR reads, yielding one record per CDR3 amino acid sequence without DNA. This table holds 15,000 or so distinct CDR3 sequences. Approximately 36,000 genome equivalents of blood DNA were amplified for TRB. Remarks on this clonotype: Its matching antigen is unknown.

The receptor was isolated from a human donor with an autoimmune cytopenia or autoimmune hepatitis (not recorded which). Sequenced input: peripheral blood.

This CDR3 reads CASMGDRGMNTEAFF. The chain recombines TRBV27 with TRBJ1-1; there is no DNA to check the TCRdb D call of TRBD1. Germline CDR1 is MNHEY and CDR2 is SMNVEV (reference sequence). This CDR3 spans 15 amino acids.